The 29 T cell receptor beta chains listed next were all sequenced from one sample in a study of CD8+ T cells in alopecia areata. Treatment reported: oral pan-JAK inhibitor, 5-10 mg twice daily. Reverse transcription of extracted RNA yielded cDNA, which provided the sequencing template. Repertoires were generated with immunoSEQ multiplex PCR, while TCRdb's copy carries only in-frame clones and drops some. The repertoire consists of 70,000 or so clones, with over 25% occurring once and the leading ten covering under 15%. Sequenced here: CD8+ T cells sorted from blood, sampled at week 4, from a patient treated with tofacitinib. These receptor sequences come from a human donor with alopecia areata.

The chain recombines TRBV2 with TRBJ2-7; D ambiguous. The CDR3 has 10 amino acids. The germline V and J ends were trimmed by 5 bases and 2 bases, with 1 base remaining between them. Looked up from germline, CDR1 is SNHLY and CDR2 is FYNNEI. The CDR3 reads CASSTYEQYF. The CDR3 coding sequence is TGTGCCAGCAGTACCTACGAGCAGTACTTC.

The rearrangement uses TRBV2 and TRBJ1-2; TRBD1 aligns across 7 bases. Germline V lookup: CDR1 SNHLY, CDR2 FYNNEI. The junction had 11 bases not matched to a gene; V was cut back by 7 bases and J by 0 bases. CDR3 length equals 16 residues. The CDR3 DNA reads TGTGCCAGCATCAACCAAGACAGGGCCACTAACTATGGCTACACCTTC. Translating it yields CASINQDRATNYGYTF.

A note on this clone: It is likely a read error: a sequence one base away is far more abundant. This rearrangement joins TRBV4-2 to TRBJ2-1; 9 nucleotides align to TRBD2. The CDR3 has 16 amino acids. Trimming at V came to 0 bases and at J to 6 bases, leaving 6 bases not matched to a gene. Looked up from germline, CDR1 is LGHNA and CDR2 is YNFKEQ. DNA for the CDR3: TGTGCCAGCAGCCAAGATCGCGGGAGGGCCCTCAATGAGCAGTTCTTC. This encodes CASSQDRGRALNEQFF.

The gene calls are TRBV19 and TRBJ2-2; D is possibly TRBD1 or TRBD2 (5 bases each). Germline assignment: CDR1 LNHDA and CDR2 SQIVND (reference sequence). The V end lost 9 bases, the J end lost 8 bases, and 7 bases lay between the germline ends. The CDR3 runs 10 residues. CDR3 nucleotide sequence: TGTGCCAGCTGGGGGGGGGAGCTGTTTTTT. Translated, it gives CASWGGELFF. Together with reference TRBV19 and TRBJ2-2, the CDR3 gives the full variable domain: DGGITQSPKYLFRKEGQNVTLSCEQNLNHDAMYWYRQDPGQGLRLIYYSQIVNDFQKGDIAEGYSVSREKKESFPLTVTSAQKNPTAFYLCASWGGELFFGEGSRLTVL.

This chain links TRBV15 with TRBJ2-7; TRBD2 agrees at 9 bases. Germline CDR1 reads LNHNV; CDR2 reads YYDKDF (reference sequence). V trimming: 5 bases; J trimming: 6 bases; junction bases outside the gene matches: 8. This CDR3 has 14 residues. CDR3: CATSGIAGEREQYF. The CDR3 coding sequence is TGTGCCACCAGCGGGATAGCGGGAGAACGCGAGCAGTACTTC.

This clone appeared a few times. The rearrangement links TRBV28 to TRBJ2-3; no clear D. Germline CDR1 reads MDHEN; CDR2 reads SYDVKM. The CDR3 has 14 amino acids. Trimming pared 2 bases from V and 4 bases from J, leaving 10 bases between. The CDR3 bases are TGTGCCAGCAGTTTACAAGATCGCCCAGATACGCAGTATTTT. Its translation: CASSLQDRPDTQYF.

The chain uses TRBV7-2 and TRBJ2-3, with D perhaps matching TRBD2 (6 bases). Germline CDR1 is SGHTA and CDR2 is FQGNSA. The length of the CDR3 is 16 residues. With 4 bases removed from V and 5 bases from J, the gap between germline ends came to 19 bases. The CDR3 DNA sequence: TGTGCCAGCAGCTCTACCGCGTGGAGGGCCATAGATACGCAGTATTTT. Translating it yields CASSSTAWRAIDTQYF.

This clone appeared a few times. The J gene is TRBJ2-7, the V gene TRBV14; D is possibly TRBD2 (6 bases). Trimming shortened V by 5 bases and J by 3 bases, and 17 bases separated the two germline ends. The CDR3 covers 15 residues. CDR1 is SGHDN and CDR2 is FVKESK in the germline V gene. The CDR3 sequence is CASSSDTVGGYEQYF. The CDR3 DNA follows: TGTGCCAGCAGCAGCGACACGGTGGGGGGCTACGAGCAGTACTTC.

By share of the sample, this clone is medium-sized. The CDR3 loop is CASSQDSTSPSYEQYF. CDR3 in DNA: TGTGCCAGCAGCCAAGATTCGACTAGTCCCTCCTACGAGCAGTACTTC. This rearrangement joins TRBV4-2 to TRBJ2-7; D is perhaps TRBD2 (6 bases). The CDR3 runs to 16 residues. Trimming left V 0 bases short and J 0 bases short, with 12 bases between. Germline V lookup: CDR1 LGHNA, CDR2 YNFKEQ.

The chain carries TRBV15 and TRBJ2-3, with a tentative D call TRBD2 (7 bases). This CDR3 region has 16 residues. Germline V gene data show CDR1 as LNHNV and CDR2 as YYDKDF (reference sequence). Trimming removed 0 bases at V and 3 bases at J, with 13 bases between. The CDR3 nucleotides are TGTGCCACCAGCAGAGATACAGGGAGGGTGACAGATACGCAGTATTTT. It specifies CATSRDTGRVTDTQYF.

V gene TRBV29-1 combines with J gene TRBJ1-5; 9 bases line up with TRBD1. Germline CDR1 is SQVTM and CDR2 is ANQGSEA. With V trimmed by 5 bases and J by 6 bases, 8 bases remained unmatched. The CDR3 runs 14 residues. The CDR3 nucleotides read TGCAGCGTTAGGGGACAGGGAACAGGTCAGCCCCAGCATTTT. Residues: CSVRGQGTGQPQHF.

The genes are TRBV28 and TRBJ2-3; TRBD2 agrees at 7 bases. CDR3 size: 15 residues. With 2 bases clipped from V and 4 bases from J, the junction kept 6 bases outside the gene matches. Per germline, CDR1 MDHEN and CDR2 SYDVKM. CDR3 in DNA: TGTGCCAGCAGTTTAGGGGAGGGCCTCTCAGATACGCAGTATTTT. It codes for CASSLGEGLSDTQYF. Supplemented by reference TRBV28 and TRBJ2-3, the full variable domain reads DVKVTQSSRYLVKRTGEKVFLECVQDMDHENMFWYRQDPGLGLRLIYFSYDVKMKEKGDIPEGYSVSREKKERFSLILESASTNQTSMYLCASSLGEGLSDTQYFGPGTRLTVL.

The V call is TRBV4-1, the J call TRBJ1-5, with TRBD1 identical over 8 bases. The CDR3 has 15 residues. The germline V gene encodes CDR1 MGHRA and CDR2 YSYEKL. V lost 1 base and J lost 5; bases outside the gene matches: 4. This chain's CDR3 is CASSQGQGIDQPQHF. The CDR3 nucleotides are TGCGCCAGCAGCCAAGGACAGGGGATAGATCAGCCCCAGCATTTT.

The chain has TRBV29-1 and TRBJ2-5; the match to TRBD2 covers 13 bases. The CDR3 is 17 residues long. Germline V lookup: CDR1 SQVTM, CDR2 ANQGSEA. Germline trimming cut 6 bases from V and 2 bases from J; bases unmatched to any gene: 12. In DNA form, the CDR3 reads TGCAGCGTAGAGGGGACTAGCGGGAAATATGGTCAAGAGACCCAGTACTTC. This sequence encodes CSVEGTSGKYGQETQYF.

V usage is TRBV30 and J usage is TRBJ1-1; TRBD1 agrees at 9 bases. Germline CDR1 reads GTSNPN; CDR2 reads SVGIG (reference sequence). V was pared by 3 bases and J by 1 base, with 3 bases of the junction left unmatched. The CDR3 totals 14 residues. CDR3 bases: TGTGCCTGGAGGGACAGGGGTCCGAACACTGAAGCTTTCTTT. Translation: CAWRDRGPNTEAFF.

This clone was counted between two and nine times. The V and J genes are TRBV29-1 and TRBJ1-2; TRBD1 aligns across 8 bases. V lost 3 bases, J lost 4 bases, and 4 bases stayed unmatched. This CDR3 has 13 amino acids. Germline V gene lookup returns CDR1 SQVTM and CDR2 ANQGSEA. The CDR3 DNA reads TGCAGCGTTGATGAGGGACAGGTCTATGGCTACACCTTC. This encodes CSVDEGQVYGYTF.

This clone was recorded a few times. The CDR3 DNA sequence: TGCGCCAGCAGCTTGACAGGGAATCAGCCCCAGCATTTT. Translated: CASSLTGNQPQHF. This sequence joins TRBV5-1 and TRBJ1-5; tentatively, D is TRBD1 (6 bases). Germline V CDR1 and CDR2: SGHRS, YFSETQ. The CDR3 sequence is 13 residues long. V dropped 1 base and J dropped 4 bases, with 6 bases sitting between them.

This clone turned up a few times. The V and J genes are TRBV19 and TRBJ2-2, with D unclear. V gave up 8 bases and J gave up 8 bases, with 6 bases separating them. CDR3 length equals 10 residues. Germline lookup yields CDR1 LNHDA and CDR2 SQIVND (reference sequence). Here the CDR3 DNA reads TGTGCCAGTCGAGCGGGGGAGCTGTTTTTT. It encodes CASRAGELFF.

The V and J genes are TRBV10-2 and TRBJ2-7; D may be TRBD1 or TRBD2 (5 bases each). The V and J ends lost 8 bases and 6 bases respectively, with 11 bases between them. Germline CDR1 reads WSHSY; CDR2 reads SAAADI. The CDR3 runs to 11 residues. The CDR3 sequence is CASGTRGEQYF. The CDR3 DNA is TGCGCCAGCGGGACGAGGGGCGAGCAGTACTTC.

The CDR3 nucleotides are TGTGCCAGCAGTGAAGGGGTGACAGCTAACTATGGCTACACCTTC. Translated, it gives CASSEGVTANYGYTF. V gene TRBV2 combines with J gene TRBJ1-2; possibly TRBD1 for D (5 bases). V was pared by 1 base and J by 0 bases, with 9 bases between. CDR1 is SNHLY, CDR2 FYNNEI, per germline. The CDR3 contains 15 residues.

J is TRBJ2-1 and V is TRBV11-2; D gene uncertain. The CDR3 has 11 amino acids. Deletions cut 3 bases from V and 7 bases from J, with 4 bases between. Germline V CDR1 and CDR2: SGHAT, FQNNGV. In DNA, the CDR3 is TGTGCCAGCAGCTTGGGTAATGAGCAGTTCTTC. Amino acid sequence: CASSLGNEQFF.

This clone was detected a few times. The chain joins TRBV30 to TRBJ2-5, with D possibly TRBD2 on 5 matching bases. V gave up 4 bases and J gave up 5 bases, with 11 bases separating them. Germline values: CDR1 GTSNPN, CDR2 SVGIG (reference sequence). The CDR3 loop spans 12 amino acids. CDR3 in DNA: TGTGCCTGGATTGCGGGTGCGGAGACCCAGTACTTC. It codes for CAWIAGAETQYF.

The rearrangement links TRBV11-2 to TRBJ1-1; 9 bases agree with TRBD1. This CDR3 contains 14 residues. CDR1 is SGHAT, CDR2 FQNNGV, per germline. J was trimmed by 8 bases and V by 5 bases; bases with no gene match: 9. The CDR3 DNA reads TGTGCCAGCAGCCTCCTGACAGGGGGTAGGGAAGCTTTCTTT. Protein: CASSLLTGGREAFF.

The chain has TRBV7-9 and TRBJ1-1; D unclear. Germline lookup yields CDR1 SEHNR and CDR2 FQNEAQ (reference sequence). V was clipped by 5 bases and J by 2 bases, with 9 bases between them. This CDR3 spans 13 amino acids. The CDR3 DNA reads as TGTGCCAGCAGCCTGGGCAGTAACACTGAAGCTTTCTTT. This codes for CASSLGSNTEAFF.

The chain joins TRBV4-1 to TRBJ2-3; D remains unclear. Trimming removed 1 base at V and 0 bases at J, with 5 bases between. The CDR3 has 14 residues. The germline V gene has CDR1 MGHRA and CDR2 YSYEKL. DNA of the CDR3: TGCGCCAGCAGCCAAGTTCGCAGCACAGATACGCAGTATTTT. Encoded protein: CASSQVRSTDTQYF.

V gene TRBV27 combines with J gene TRBJ2-5; a possible D gene is TRBD1 (6 bases). Germline CDR1 reads MNHEY; CDR2 reads SMNVEV (reference sequence). Deletions cut 8 bases from V and 0 bases from J, with 19 bases between. The CDR3 is 16 residues long. The CDR3 nucleotides read TGTGCCAGCGGTGTCGGGACACAAATGTACCAAGAGACCCAGTACTTC. It yields the protein CASGVGTQMYQETQYF.

This clone came up a few times. This chain uses TRBV10-3 with TRBJ2-5; D is perhaps TRBD1 (5 bases). CDR1 and CDR2 from the germline V gene are ENHRY and SYGVKD. The CDR3 length is 16 residues. The ends were cut back, 3 bases at V and 7 bases at J, with 21 bases in the middle. The CDR3 loop is CAISDPPTDPAVTQYF. For the CDR3, the DNA is TGTGCCATCAGTGACCCCCCGACAGACCCGGCTGTGACCCAGTACTTC.

This clone was seen a few times. Mismatch with germline at one junction end may stem from a read error. The chain recombines TRBV28 with TRBJ1-3; D is undetermined. Germline lookup yields CDR1 MDHEN and CDR2 SYDVKM. CDR3 length: 14 residues. The CDR3: CASSLLRTGTTIYF. The CDR3 DNA follows: TGTGCCAGCAGTTTACTTCGAACTGGAACCACCATATATTTT.

Many counts were recorded for this clone. DNA of the CDR3: TGTGCCAGCAGTTTGGCCGAGAACTATGGCTACACCTTC. Amino acids: CASSLAENYGYTF. The rearrangement uses TRBV28 and TRBJ1-2, with D uncertain. The CDR3 covers 13 residues. CDR1 is MDHEN, CDR2 SYDVKM, per germline. Trimming took 3 bases from V and 2 from J, leaving 7 bases between them.